What follows are 28 T cell receptor beta chains derived from one specimen sequenced in a study of beta chain features in type 1 diabetes. Findings of the study overall: There was a moderate but significant shortening of TCRB CDR3s in all four CD4+ subsets of Type 1 diabetes patients.

No antigen is known for these receptors. Reverse transcribing all isolated RNA meant expressed TCRB transcripts were sequenced. Clones were sequenced by immunoSEQ multiplex PCR, and TCRdb holds only the in-frame ones, with some missing. This table holds more than 100,000 clones, about 15% found once. The specimen was central memory CD4+ T cells from blood. The receptors stem from a man aged 25 to 40 with type 1 diabetes.

The chain carries TRBV18 and TRBJ1-2, with D perhaps TRBD1 (5 bases). CDR1 and CDR2 from the germline V gene are KGHSH and LQKENI. The CDR3 totals 14 residues. V shed 5 bases and J shed 3 bases, with 13 bases lying between them. The CDR3 DNA follows: TGTGCCAGCTCATCGGGGACTGTGTACTATGGCTACACCTTC. Residues: CASSSGTVYYGYTF.

The rearrangement links TRBV2 to TRBJ1-1; the D is unclear. CDR1 and CDR2 from the germline V gene are SNHLY and FYNNEI. The ends were cut back, 5 bases at V and 1 base at J, with 8 bases in the middle. This CDR3 is built from 13 residues. As DNA, the CDR3 is TGTGCCAGCAGTACAGATGCGAACACTGAAGCTTTCTTT. Protein product: CASSTDANTEAFF.

The sample holds a few counts of this clone. The chain joins TRBV5-4 to TRBJ1-6; D not resolved. V lost 4 bases to trimming and J lost 4 bases, with 24 bases between them. CDR3 size: 19 residues. CDR1 is SGHNT and CDR2 is YYREEE in the germline V gene (reference sequence). The CDR3: CASSQEVGLQSKYNSPLHF. In DNA, the CDR3 is TGTGCCAGCAGCCAAGAAGTGGGCCTCCAGTCAAAATATAATTCACCCCTCCACTTT.

The V and J genes are TRBV29-1 and TRBJ1-5; D unresolved. The CDR3 spans 13 residues. Trimming pared 5 bases from V and 5 bases from J, leaving 13 bases between. Per germline, CDR1 SQVTM and CDR2 ANQGSEA. The DNA of the CDR3 is TGCAGCGTTCGGCTGGGCCGAGATCAGCCCCAGCATTTT. Translated: CSVRLGRDQPQHF.

The chain carries TRBV9 and TRBJ2-3; D not resolved. This CDR3 region has 12 residues. Trimming shortened V by 0 bases and J by 5 bases, and 4 bases separated the two germline ends. Germline-derived CDR1 and CDR2 are SGDLS and YYNGEE. CDR3 nucleotides: TGTGCCAGCAGCGTAGAGGGAGATACGCAGTATTTT. It is translated as CASSVEGDTQYF.

This clone was counted a few times. The chain couples TRBV29-1 to TRBJ1-3; no reliable D call. V lost 4 bases to trimming and J lost 0 bases, with 13 bases between them. The CDR3 runs to 15 residues. The germline V gene encodes CDR1 SQVTM and CDR2 ANQGSEA. CDR3 coding DNA: TGCAGCGTTGGTGTAGGTTCAACCTCTGGAAACACCATATATTTT. As protein: CSVGVGSTSGNTIYF.

The V call is TRBV7-9, the J call TRBJ2-7, with D perhaps matching TRBD1 or TRBD2 (7 bases each). The CDR3 runs to 12 residues. The germline gives CDR1 SEHNR, CDR2 FQNEAQ (reference sequence). With 6 bases removed from V and 5 bases from J, the gap between germline ends came to 11 bases. The CDR3 bases are TGTGCCAGCAGGGGAGGGGGCGACGAGCAGTACTTC. Translated, it gives CASRGGGDEQYF. Full variable domain (outside the CDR3, taken from reference TRBV7-9 and TRBJ2-7): DTGVSQNPRHKITKRGQNVTFRCDPISEHNRLYWYRQTLGQGPEFLTYFQNEAQLEKSRLLSDRFSAERPKGSFSTLEIQRTEQGDSAMYLCASRGGGDEQYFGPGTRLTVT.

V is TRBV4-3 and J is TRBJ2-3, with D possibly TRBD2 on 5 matching bases. This CDR3 region has 13 residues. V gave up 1 base and J gave up 4 bases, with 6 bases separating them. Germline CDR1 LGHNA, CDR2 YSLEER. CDR3 amino acids: CASSQVLADTQYF. The CDR3 DNA reads as TGCGCCAGCAGCCAAGTACTAGCAGATACGCAGTATTTT.

The sample holds a few counts of this clone. V usage is TRBV7-9 and J usage is TRBJ2-5, with D possibly being TRBD1 (6 bases). CDR1 and CDR2 from the germline V gene are SEHNR and FQNEAQ (reference sequence). The V end lost 0 bases, the J end lost 1 base, and 12 bases lay between the germline ends. The CDR3 extends over 16 amino acids. This chain's CDR3 is CASSLARTEAQETQYF. The CDR3 DNA reads TGTGCCAGCAGCTTAGCGAGGACAGAAGCCCAAGAGACCCAGTACTTC.

A few counts support this clone. J is TRBJ2-7 and V is TRBV7-9; a weak D match, TRBD2 (5 bases). The CDR3 spans 14 residues. Trimming left V 5 bases short and J 2 bases short, with 13 bases between. Germline V gives CDR1 SEHNR, CDR2 FQNEAQ (reference sequence). CDR3 loop: CASSQEARAYEQYF. In nucleotides, the CDR3 is TGTGCCAGCAGCCAAGAAGCGCGGGCCTACGAGCAGTACTTC.

This clone was seen only a few times. The V call is TRBV4-3, the J call TRBJ1-2; no clear D gene. With 1 base removed from V and 4 bases from J, the gap between germline ends came to 7 bases. The CDR3 has 13 residues. CDR1 is LGHNA and CDR2 is YSLEER in the germline V gene. CDR3 loop: CASSQAQSYGYTF. DNA of the CDR3: TGCGCCAGCAGCCAAGCGCAGTCCTATGGCTACACCTTC.

This chain joins TRBV6-5 and TRBJ2-1; unclear D gene. Looked up from germline, CDR1 is MNHEY and CDR2 is SVGAGI. The CDR3 runs to 15 residues. Trimming cost V 6 bases and J 0 bases, with 12 bases left between them. CDR3 bases: TGTGCCAGCAGCCAGAGTAGCAACTCCTACAATGAGCAGTTCTTC. As protein: CASSQSSNSYNEQFF.

There are a few counts of this clone. The J gene is TRBJ2-2, the V gene TRBV4-3, with D unresolved. V lost 0 bases and J lost 9, with 8 bases in between. CDR1 is LGHNA, CDR2 YSLEER, per germline. The CDR3 contains 13 residues. CDR3 nucleotide sequence: TGCGCCAGCAGCCAAGATCTCTCCCGGGAGCTGTTTTTT. It encodes CASSQDLSRELFF.

V gene TRBV18 combines with J gene TRBJ1-5; 7 nucleotides match TRBD1. The CDR3 is 14 residues long. The germline V gene encodes CDR1 KGHSH and CDR2 LQKENI. With V trimmed by 4 bases and J by 5 bases, 5 bases remained unmatched. DNA of the CDR3: TGTGCCAGCTCACTAGGGACAGCACATCAGCCCCAGCATTTT. Its translation is CASSLGTAHQPQHF.

This clone has just a few counts. The J gene is TRBJ2-7, the V gene TRBV4-2; 9 bases are shared with TRBD1. Germline CDR1 and CDR2: LGHNA and YNFKEQ. Trimming removed 0 bases from V and 6 bases from J; junction bases left unmatched: 12. The CDR3 is 17 residues long. CDR3 in amino acids: CASSQDPSGTGMGEQYF. The CDR3 region has the DNA TGTGCCAGCAGCCAAGATCCGTCCGGGACAGGGATGGGCGAGCAGTACTTC.

The V and J genes are TRBV5-4 and TRBJ2-5; 12 bases agree with TRBD2. Per germline, CDR1 SGHNT and CDR2 YYREEE (reference sequence). V shed 4 bases, J shed 2 bases, and the junction held 9 bases outside the gene matches. The CDR3 spans 17 residues. CDR3 amino acids: CASSRTSGDPAQETQYF. For the CDR3, the DNA is TGTGCCAGCAGCCGGACTAGCGGGGATCCAGCTCAAGAGACCCAGTACTTC.

This clone showed up just a few times. The chain combines TRBV5-4 with TRBJ2-1; D unclear. Trimming cost V 1 base and J 8 bases, with 4 bases left between them. CDR1 and CDR2 from the germline V gene are SGHNT and YYREEE (reference sequence). This CDR3 region has 11 residues. CDR3 nucleotide sequence: TGTGCCAGCAGCTTGTTCGATGAGCAGTTCTTC. Translation: CASSLFDEQFF.

This chain uses TRBV28 with TRBJ2-7, with 8 positions matching TRBD1. The CDR3 extends over 12 amino acids. Germline CDR1 and CDR2: MDHEN and SYDVKM. V gave up 6 bases and J gave up 3 bases; unmatched junction bases: 1. CDR3 amino acids: CASRGQVYEQYF. The CDR3 nucleotides are TGTGCCAGCAGGGGACAGGTCTACGAGCAGTACTTC.

V usage is TRBV9 and J usage is TRBJ2-1; tentatively, D is TRBD1 (6 bases). Trimming removed 0 bases from V and 4 bases from J, with 11 bases in between. Germline assignment: CDR1 SGDLS and CDR2 YYNGEE. The CDR3 extends over 15 amino acids. This CDR3 reads CASSVGAGDYNEQFF. CDR3 coding DNA: TGTGCCAGCAGCGTAGGGGCAGGGGATTACAATGAGCAGTTCTTC.

The chain has TRBV7-2 and TRBJ2-2; D unclear. From germline, CDR1 is SGHTA and CDR2 FQGNSA. V was pared by 3 bases and J by 0 bases, with 8 bases between. The CDR3 has 15 residues. The CDR3 loop reads CASSFAGANTGELFF. DNA for the CDR3: TGTGCCAGCAGCTTTGCCGGAGCGAACACCGGGGAGCTGTTTTTT.

The chain couples TRBV6-1 to TRBJ2-5; TRBD1 matches at 8 bases. The germline V gene encodes CDR1 MNHNS and CDR2 SASEGT. V lost 5 bases and J lost 3; bases outside the gene matches: 2. The CDR3 totals 13 residues. The CDR3 sequence: CASSTTGEETQYF. The CDR3 DNA follows: TGTGCCAGCAGTACGACAGGGGAAGAGACCCAGTACTTC.

The CDR3 DNA is TGTGCCAGCAGTCTACAGGGGGCGGTGGGCGGGGAGCTGTTTTTT. It codes for CASSLQGAVGGELFF. The chain is built from TRBV27 and TRBJ2-2, with 9 bases that match TRBD1. Germline CDR1 is MNHEY and CDR2 is SMNVEV (reference sequence). The CDR3 loop spans 15 amino acids. Trimming cost V 5 bases and J 7 bases; bases outside gene matches: 8.

This clone has ten or more counts. The chain recombines TRBV30 with TRBJ2-3, with 8 bases fitting TRBD2. V shed 3 bases and J 3 bases; nucleotides not matched to a gene: 2. Germline loops: CDR1 GTSNPN, CDR2 SVGIG (reference sequence). CDR3 length: 13 residues. CDR3 nucleotide sequence: TGTGCCTGGAGGGCTAGCGGGACAGATACGCAGTATTTT. Translating it yields CAWRASGTDTQYF.

The chain uses TRBV19 and TRBJ2-5; 10 bases are a match to TRBD2. Germline CDR1 reads LNHDA; CDR2 reads SQIVND (reference sequence). The V segment lost 5 bases and the J segment 1 base; nucleotides outside the gene matches: 10. This CDR3 spans 17 amino acids. CDR3 bases: TGTGCCAGTAGTCCCACGGCTAGCGGGGGCCTCCAAGAGACCCAGTACTTC. Protein: CASSPTASGGLQETQYF.

The genes are TRBV7-3 and TRBJ1-3; D unresolved. V gave up 0 bases and J gave up 3 bases, with 3 bases separating them. This CDR3 is 13 amino acids long. Germline V gene sequence: CDR1 SGHTA, CDR2 FQGTGA. The CDR3 DNA reads TGTGCCAGCAGCTTAACGGATGGAAACACCATATATTTT. This gives the protein CASSLTDGNTIYF.

The chain links TRBV4-3 to TRBJ1-2; 8 nucleotides match TRBD1. V was clipped by 0 bases and J by 4 bases; unmatched bases: 13. This CDR3 contains 18 residues. Germline-derived CDR1 and CDR2 are LGHNA and YSLEER. DNA for the CDR3: TGCGCCAGCAGCCAAGACACCGGGACAGGCTACTACGCCTATGGCTACACCTTC. It translates to CASSQDTGTGYYAYGYTF.

The rearrangement joins TRBV6-6 to TRBJ2-7, with TRBD1 identical over 8 bases. The V segment lost 2 bases and the J segment 1 base; nucleotides outside the gene matches: 7. The germline V gene has CDR1 MNHNY and CDR2 SVGAGI (reference sequence). The CDR3 totals 16 residues. CDR3 sequence: CASSYGQGEESYEQYF. The CDR3, as DNA: TGTGCCAGCAGTTACGGACAGGGAGAAGAATCCTACGAGCAGTACTTC.

This chain connects TRBV28 to TRBJ2-3, with D perhaps TRBD1 (6 bases). CDR1 is MDHEN, CDR2 SYDVKM, per germline. The CDR3 consists of 15 residues. The V and J ends lost 5 bases and 2 bases respectively, with 14 bases between them. The CDR3 loop reads CASSPRTAYTDTQYF. The CDR3 DNA reads TGTGCCAGCAGTCCCCGGACAGCCTACACAGATACGCAGTATTTT.